The rows below give T cell receptor beta chains drawn from one sample of a study of radiotherapy plus CTLA-4 blockade in lung cancer. Libraries were prepared by immunoSEQ multiplex PCR; TCRdb keeps only in-frame clonotypes and omits some of them. The sample carries 85,000 to 100,000 clones, 72% recorded once. Here the sequenced sample was peripheral blood, taken from a patient treated with radiotherapy plus ipilimumab. All receptors come from a human donor with non-small cell lung cancer that progressed on radiotherapy plus ipilimumab. CDR3s include the opening cysteine and the closing phenylalanine or tryptophan. A D gene is named only where the DNA matches it firmly. The size of a clone is reported for some rows only, either as once, few or many, or as a class for expanded clones.

D	V	size	J	CDR3	DNA
.	TRBV2	.	TRBJ1-1	CASREWGTEAFF	TGTGCCAGCAGAGAGTGGGGGACTGAAGCTTTCTTT
.	TRBV28	.	TRBJ1-5	CASSLTLDSNQPQHF	TGTGCCAGCAGTTTAACCCTGGATAGCAATCAGCCCCAGCATTTT
.	TRBV25-1	.	TRBJ1-3	CASSGPDYTIYF	TGTGCCAGCAGTGGCCCGGACTACACCATATATTTT
.	TRBV27	few	TRBJ2-1	CATKGYYNEQFF	TGTGCCACCAAGGGATACTACAATGAGCAGTTCTTC
.	TRBV5-6	.	TRBJ1-3	CASSLVWASAGNTIYF	TGTGCCAGCAGCTTGGTGTGGGCCTCGGCTGGAAACACCATATATTTT
.	TRBV25-1	.	TRBJ1-4	CASSGLDSYEKLFF	TGTGCCAGCTCAGGTCTGGATTCGTATGAAAAACTGTTTTTT
.	TRBV5-4	.	TRBJ1-2	CASSSGGSYNYGYTF	TGTGCCAGCAGCTCAGGCGGCAGCTATAACTATGGCTACACCTTC
.	TRBV4-1	.	TRBJ2-1	CASSQDPSSYNEQFF	TGCGCCAGCAGCCAAGATCCCAGTTCCTACAATGAGCAGTTCTTC
.	TRBV5-5	.	TRBJ2-7	CASSLGAAVASYEQYF	TGTGCCAGCAGCTTAGGGGCGGCAGTCGCTTCCTACGAGCAGTACTTC
.	TRBV9	.	TRBJ1-6	CASGFGIGSPLHF	TGTGCCAGCGGCTTCGGCATCGGTTCACCCCTCCACTTT
.	TRBV6-4	few	TRBJ2-1	CASSDWSGSIEQFF	TGTGCCAGCAGTGACTGGTCCGGATCCATTGAGCAGTTCTTC
TRBD2	TRBV27	medium-sized	TRBJ2-2	CASSFSGGNPGELFF	TGTGCCAGCAGTTTTTCCGGGGGGAACCCCGGGGAGCTGTTTTTT
.	TRBV5-6	.	TRBJ1-5	CASSLAGPLNQPQHF	TGTGCCAGCAGCTTGGCAGGGCCGCTGAATCAGCCCCAGCATTTT
.	TRBV2	few	TRBJ2-5	CASTQGRMETQYF	TGTGCCAGCACGCAGGGGAGGATGGAGACCCAGTACTTC
.	TRBV28	.	TRBJ2-1	CASSLVENEQFF	TGTGCCAGCAGTTTAGTAGAGAATGAGCAGTTCTTC